Below are 3 T cell receptor beta chains sequenced from a single sample in a study of naive and memory T cell subsets. Both TRBC1 and TRBC2 were covered by a beta constant-region primer of two equimolar oligonucleotides. TCRdb analysed the UMI-ligation and nested PCR reads with MiXCR anew, one entry per CDR3 protein. The sample holds 150,000 or so distinct CDR3 sequences, 17% seen once. Sequencing input: naive CD4+ T cells from blood. These receptors were collected from a human donor in good health.

In its sample, this clonotype was seen a few times. The J gene is TRBJ2-7, the V gene TRBV7-9, with 7 nucleotides matching TRBD1. Germline CDR1 reads SEHNR; CDR2 reads FQNEAQ (reference sequence). With 5 bases clipped from V and 2 bases from J, the junction kept 3 bases outside the gene matches. The CDR3 contains 13 residues. The CDR3 region has the DNA TGTGCCAGCAGCCCTACAGGGGCCTACGAGCAGTACTTC. Amino acids: CASSPTGAYEQYF.

This clonotype appeared a few times. J is TRBJ1-4 and V is TRBV12-3 or TRBV12-4; D ambiguous. Deletions cut 3 bases from V and 6 bases from J, with 2 bases between. The CDR3 loop spans 11 amino acids. CDR3 nucleotide sequence: TGTGCCAGCAGTTTTTATGAAAAACTGTTTTTT. This gives the protein CASSFYEKLFF.

This clonotype was counted between two and nine times. The chain's CDR3 is CASSFPPKTADTQYF. The CDR3 bases are TGTGCCAGCAGTTTTCCGCCCAAGACGGCAGATACGCAGTATTTT. This chain connects TRBV6-6 to TRBJ2-3; unclear D gene. CDR1 and CDR2 (germline): MNHNY, SVGAGI (reference sequence). V was shortened by 4 bases and J by 4 bases, with 15 bases between the two germline ends. This CDR3 contains 15 residues.